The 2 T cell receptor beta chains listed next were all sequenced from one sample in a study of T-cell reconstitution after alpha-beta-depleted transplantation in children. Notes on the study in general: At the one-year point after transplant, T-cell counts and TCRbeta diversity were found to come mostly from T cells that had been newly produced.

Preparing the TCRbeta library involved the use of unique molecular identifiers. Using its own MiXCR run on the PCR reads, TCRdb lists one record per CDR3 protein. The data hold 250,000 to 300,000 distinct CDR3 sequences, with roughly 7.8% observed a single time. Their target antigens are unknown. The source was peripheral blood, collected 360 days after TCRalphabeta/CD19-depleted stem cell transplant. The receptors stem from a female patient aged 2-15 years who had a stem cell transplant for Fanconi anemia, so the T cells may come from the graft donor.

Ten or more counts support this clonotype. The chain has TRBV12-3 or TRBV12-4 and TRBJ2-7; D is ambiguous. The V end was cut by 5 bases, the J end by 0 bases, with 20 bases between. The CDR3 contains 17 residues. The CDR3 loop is CASSLTGWGLSSYEQYF. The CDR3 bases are TGTGCCAGCAGTCTCACCGGGTGGGGATTGAGCTCCTACGAGCAGTACTTC.

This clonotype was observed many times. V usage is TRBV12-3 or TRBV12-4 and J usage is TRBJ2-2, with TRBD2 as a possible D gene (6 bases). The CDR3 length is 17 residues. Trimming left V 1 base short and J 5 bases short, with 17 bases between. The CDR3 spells CASSLGGGLGGTGELFF. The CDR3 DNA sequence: TGTGCCAGCAGTTTAGGAGGCGGGCTGGGGGGTACCGGGGAGCTGTTTTTT.